The source of this T cell receptor beta chain is a study of CD8 T cells in ankylosing spondylitis. Findings and limits, study-wide: Earlier literature documents some of the motif variants in reactive arthritis synovial fluid and blood. Reportedly, disease-linked clones are significantly enriched in ankylosing spondylitis patients' matched synovial fluid. There was a TCR beta motif, made of fewer than 10 highly homologous variants, that appeared characteristic of ankylosing spondylitis blood.

This clonotype was recorded at least ten times. The antigen remains unidentified. Each CDR3 protein is one row after TCRdb ran MiXCR on the 5' RACE reads. The table has about 130,000 distinct CDR3 sequences, roughly 7.3% seen once. The germline V and J ends were trimmed by 0 bases and 8 bases, with 18 bases remaining between them. This CDR3 comprises 17 residues. Germline-derived CDR1 and CDR2 are SGHRS and YFSETQ. The sample comprised blood, either unsorted or a sorted T cell fraction (not recorded which). The chain couples TRBV5-1 to TRBJ1-6, with a possible D match to TRBD1 (6 bases). This TCR was sampled from a male donor with ankylosing spondylitis or in good health (not recorded which). The CDR3 is CASSLAWRGYGDSPLHF. The DNA of the CDR3 is TGCGCCAGCAGCTTGGCCTGGAGGGGGTACGGGGATTCACCCCTCCACTTT.